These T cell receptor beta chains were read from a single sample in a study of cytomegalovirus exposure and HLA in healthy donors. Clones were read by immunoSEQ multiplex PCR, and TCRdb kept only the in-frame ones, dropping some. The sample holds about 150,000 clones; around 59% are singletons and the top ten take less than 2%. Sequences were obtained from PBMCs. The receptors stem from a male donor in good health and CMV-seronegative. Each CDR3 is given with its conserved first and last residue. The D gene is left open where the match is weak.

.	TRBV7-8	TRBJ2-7	CASSLEREQYF
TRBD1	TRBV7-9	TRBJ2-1	CASSSSGTGNKFF
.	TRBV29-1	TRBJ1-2	CSVASLRDGYTF
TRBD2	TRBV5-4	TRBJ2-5	CASSLRLAGEETQYF
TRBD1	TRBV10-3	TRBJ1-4	CAISPTGRNEKLFF
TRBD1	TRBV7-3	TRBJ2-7	CASSASGTGGREQYF
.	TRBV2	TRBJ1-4	CASRAREGTNEKLFF
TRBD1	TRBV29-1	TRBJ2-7	CSVLGQGRYEQYF
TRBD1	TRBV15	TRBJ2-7	CATSRDRRDSYEQYF
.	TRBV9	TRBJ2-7	CASGRDSYEQYF
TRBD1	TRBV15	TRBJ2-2	CATSTRYRGRGELFF
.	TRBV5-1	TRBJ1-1	CASSLAFGAGQNTEAFF
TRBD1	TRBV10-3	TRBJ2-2	CASTRQGGTGELFF
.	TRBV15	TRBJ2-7	CATSTTITGFSSYEQYF
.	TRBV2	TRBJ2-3	CASSDTKGGAADTQYF
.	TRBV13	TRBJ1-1	CASRRGTEAFF
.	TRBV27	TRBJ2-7	CASSLSLAFTSYEQYF
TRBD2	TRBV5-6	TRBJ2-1	CAKGVGGGSSYNEQFF
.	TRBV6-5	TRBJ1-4	CASSNREVNEKLFF
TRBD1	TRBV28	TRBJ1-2	CASSLGDRDYCGYTF
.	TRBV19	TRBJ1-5	CASSIGRTDNQPQHF
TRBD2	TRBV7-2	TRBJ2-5	CASSILGGGETQYF
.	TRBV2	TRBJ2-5	CASSAGGRWEETQYF
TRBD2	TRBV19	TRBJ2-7	CASSGGGYEQYF
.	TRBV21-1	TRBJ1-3	CASSPVRDYYF
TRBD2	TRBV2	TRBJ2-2	CASSTRGTSGNTGELFF
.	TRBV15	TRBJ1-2	CATSRDPRGGKYGYTF
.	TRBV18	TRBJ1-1	CASSPPEVTEAFF
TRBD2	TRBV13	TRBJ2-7	CASSKTSGGPYEQYF
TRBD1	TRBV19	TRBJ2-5	CASSIDRGETQYF
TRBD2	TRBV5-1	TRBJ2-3	CASSPLAGQDTQYF
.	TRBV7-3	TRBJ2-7	CASSPHPGPYEQYF
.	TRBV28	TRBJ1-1	CASSARVQPKAFF
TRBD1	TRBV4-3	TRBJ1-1	CASSQVDRGEAFF
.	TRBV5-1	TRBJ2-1	CASSIGTGPSYNEQFF
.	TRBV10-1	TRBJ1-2	CARRQRNGYGYTF
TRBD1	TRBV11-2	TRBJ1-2	CASSPPSATGGYYGYTF
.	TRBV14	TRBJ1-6	CASRIQQNSPLHF